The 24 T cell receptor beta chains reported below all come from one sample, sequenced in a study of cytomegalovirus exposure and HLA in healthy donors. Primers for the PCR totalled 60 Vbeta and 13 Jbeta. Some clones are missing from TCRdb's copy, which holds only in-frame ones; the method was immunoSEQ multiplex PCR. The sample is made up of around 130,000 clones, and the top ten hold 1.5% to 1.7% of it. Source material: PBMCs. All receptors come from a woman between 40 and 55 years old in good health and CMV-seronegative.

CDR3 sequence: CASSLVLAGSETQYF. The CDR3 nucleotides read TGCGCCAGCAGCTTGGTACTAGCGGGCTCAGAGACCCAGTACTTC. The chain has TRBV5-1 and TRBJ2-5; 9 bases are a match to TRBD2. The CDR3 totals 15 residues. CDR1 SGHRS and CDR2 YFSETQ come from the germline V gene. V shed 0 bases, J shed 4 bases, and the junction held 4 bases outside the gene matches.

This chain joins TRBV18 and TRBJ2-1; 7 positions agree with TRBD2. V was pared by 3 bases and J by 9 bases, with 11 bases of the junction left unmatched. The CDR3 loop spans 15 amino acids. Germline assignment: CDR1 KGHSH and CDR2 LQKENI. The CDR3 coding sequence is TGTGCCAGCTCACCCTCTACGGGGGTAGCGGGTGAGCAGTTCTTC. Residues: CASSPSTGVAGEQFF.

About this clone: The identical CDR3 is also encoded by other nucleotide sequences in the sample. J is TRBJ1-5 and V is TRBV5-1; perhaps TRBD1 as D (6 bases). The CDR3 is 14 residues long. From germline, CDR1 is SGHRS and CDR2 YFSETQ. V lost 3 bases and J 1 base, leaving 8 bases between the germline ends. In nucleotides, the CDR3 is TGCGCCAGCAGCTCTGGACAGAGCAATCAGCCCCAGCATTTT. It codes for CASSSGQSNQPQHF.

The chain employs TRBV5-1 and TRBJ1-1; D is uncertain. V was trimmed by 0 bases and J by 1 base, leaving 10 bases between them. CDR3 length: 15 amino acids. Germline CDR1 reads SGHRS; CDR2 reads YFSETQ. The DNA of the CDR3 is TGCGCCAGCAGCTTGGATGTCAACTCGAACACTGAAGCTTTCTTT. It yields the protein CASSLDVNSNTEAFF.

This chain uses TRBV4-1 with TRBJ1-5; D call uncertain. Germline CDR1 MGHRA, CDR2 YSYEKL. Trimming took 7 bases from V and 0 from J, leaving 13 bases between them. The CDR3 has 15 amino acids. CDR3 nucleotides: TGCGCCAGCACCCCCAGGCAGCATAGCAATCAGCCCCAGCATTTT. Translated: CASTPRQHSNQPQHF.

This CDR3 reads CASRPDRVGNQPQHF. The CDR3 DNA is TGTGCCAGCAGACCAGACAGGGTTGGCAATCAGCCCCAGCATTTT. V usage is TRBV7-2 and J usage is TRBJ1-5, with 7 nucleotides matching TRBD1. The CDR3 covers 15 residues. Trimming at V came to 6 bases and at J to 2 bases, leaving 7 bases not matched to a gene. Germline lookup yields CDR1 SGHTA and CDR2 FQGNSA.

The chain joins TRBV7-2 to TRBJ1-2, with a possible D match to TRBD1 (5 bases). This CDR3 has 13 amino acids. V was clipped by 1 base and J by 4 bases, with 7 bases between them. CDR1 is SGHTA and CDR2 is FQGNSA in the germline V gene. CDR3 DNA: TGTGCCAGCAGCTTAGGGGGCCTCTATGGCTACACCTTC. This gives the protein CASSLGGLYGYTF.

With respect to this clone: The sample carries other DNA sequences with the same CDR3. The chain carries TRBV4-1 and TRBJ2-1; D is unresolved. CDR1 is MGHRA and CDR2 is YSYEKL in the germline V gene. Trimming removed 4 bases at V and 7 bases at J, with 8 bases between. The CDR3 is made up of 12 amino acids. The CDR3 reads CASSPSGNEQFF. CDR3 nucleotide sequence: TGCGCCAGCAGCCCTTCCGGGAATGAGCAGTTCTTC.

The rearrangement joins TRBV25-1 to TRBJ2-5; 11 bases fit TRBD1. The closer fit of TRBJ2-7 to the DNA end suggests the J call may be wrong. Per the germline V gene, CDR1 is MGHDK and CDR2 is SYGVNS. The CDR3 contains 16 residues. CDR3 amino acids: CASSAVGTGGPHEQYF. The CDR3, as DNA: TGTGCCAGCAGTGCCGTGGGGACAGGGGGTCCGCACGAGCAGTACTTC.

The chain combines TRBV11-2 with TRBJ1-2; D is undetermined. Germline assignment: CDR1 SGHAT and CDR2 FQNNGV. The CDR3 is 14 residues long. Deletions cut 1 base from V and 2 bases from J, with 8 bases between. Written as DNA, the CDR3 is TGTGCCAGCAGCTTAGGCCCGGGAAACTATGGCTACACCTTC. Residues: CASSLGPGNYGYTF.

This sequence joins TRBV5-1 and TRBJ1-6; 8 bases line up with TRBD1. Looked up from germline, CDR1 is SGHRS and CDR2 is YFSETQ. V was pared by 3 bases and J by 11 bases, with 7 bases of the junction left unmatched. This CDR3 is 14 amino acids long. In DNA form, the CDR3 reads TGCGCCAGCAGCTCAGACAGGGGTTCTACACCCCTCCACTTT. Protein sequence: CASSSDRGSTPLHF.

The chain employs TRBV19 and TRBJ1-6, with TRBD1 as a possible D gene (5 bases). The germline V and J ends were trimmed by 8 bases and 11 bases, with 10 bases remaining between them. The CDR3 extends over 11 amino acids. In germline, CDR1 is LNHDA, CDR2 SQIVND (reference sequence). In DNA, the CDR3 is TGTGCCAGTTCCTCGGGGGCACCCCTCCACTTT. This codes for CASSSGAPLHF.

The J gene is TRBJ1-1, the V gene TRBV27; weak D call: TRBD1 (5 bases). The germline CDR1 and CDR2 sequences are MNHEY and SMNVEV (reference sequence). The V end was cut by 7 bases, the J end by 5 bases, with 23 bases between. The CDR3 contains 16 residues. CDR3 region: CASTPWGSGGKTEAFF. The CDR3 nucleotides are TGTGCCAGCACTCCGTGGGGGTCGGGGGGGAAGACTGAAGCTTTCTTT.

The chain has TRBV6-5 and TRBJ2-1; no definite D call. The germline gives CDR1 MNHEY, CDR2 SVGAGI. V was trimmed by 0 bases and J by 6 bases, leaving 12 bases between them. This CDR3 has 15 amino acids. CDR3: CASSYSINSFNEQFF. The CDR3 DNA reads TGTGCCAGCAGTTACTCGATCAACTCATTCAATGAGCAGTTCTTC.

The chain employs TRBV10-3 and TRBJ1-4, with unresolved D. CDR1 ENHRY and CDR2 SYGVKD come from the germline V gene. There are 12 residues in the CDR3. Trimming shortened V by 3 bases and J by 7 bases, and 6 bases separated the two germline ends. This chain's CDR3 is CAISDRGEKLFF. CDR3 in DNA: TGTGCCATCAGTGATAGAGGTGAAAAACTGTTTTTT.

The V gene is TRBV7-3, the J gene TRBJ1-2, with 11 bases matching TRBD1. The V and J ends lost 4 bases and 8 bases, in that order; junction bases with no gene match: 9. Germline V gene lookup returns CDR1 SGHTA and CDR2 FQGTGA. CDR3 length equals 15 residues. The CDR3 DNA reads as TGTGCCAGCAGCTCAGCGGGGACAGGGGGTGAGGGCTACACCTTC. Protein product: CASSSAGTGGEGYTF.

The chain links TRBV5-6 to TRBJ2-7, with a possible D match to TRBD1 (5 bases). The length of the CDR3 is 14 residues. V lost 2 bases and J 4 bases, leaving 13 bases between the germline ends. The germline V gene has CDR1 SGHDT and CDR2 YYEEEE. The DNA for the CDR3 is TGTGCCAGCAGCTTCCGGGCAGGGCGGTACGAGCAGTACTTC. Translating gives CASSFRAGRYEQYF.

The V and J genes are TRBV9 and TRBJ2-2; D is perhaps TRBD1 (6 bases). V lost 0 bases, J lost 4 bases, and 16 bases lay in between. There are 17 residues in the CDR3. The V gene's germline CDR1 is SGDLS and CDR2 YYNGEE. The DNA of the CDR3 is TGTGCCAGCAGCGTAGGGTCGGACAGCCTCCCCACCGGGGAGCTGTTTTTT. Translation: CASSVGSDSLPTGELFF.

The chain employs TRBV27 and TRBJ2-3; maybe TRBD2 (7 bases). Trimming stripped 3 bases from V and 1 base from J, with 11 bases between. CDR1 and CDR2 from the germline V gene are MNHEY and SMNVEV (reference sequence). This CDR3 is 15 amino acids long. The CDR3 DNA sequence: TGTGCCAGCAGTTTGGGAGGGGGGCGCACAGATACGCAGTATTTT. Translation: CASSLGGGRTDTQYF.

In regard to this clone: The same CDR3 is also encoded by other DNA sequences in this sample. This CDR3 reads CASSLTGADQPQHF. Written as DNA, the CDR3 is TGCGCCAGCAGCCTGACAGGGGCGGATCAGCCCCAGCATTTT. The V call is TRBV4-3, the J call TRBJ1-5, with TRBD1 matching 8 bases. Germline trimming cut 4 bases from V and 5 bases from J; bases unmatched to any gene: 4. CDR3 length: 14 residues. Per germline, CDR1 LGHNA and CDR2 YSLEER.

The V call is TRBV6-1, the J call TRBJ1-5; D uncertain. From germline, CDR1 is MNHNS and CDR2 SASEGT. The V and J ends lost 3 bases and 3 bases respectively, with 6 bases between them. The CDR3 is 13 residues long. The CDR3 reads CASSEGVNQPQHF. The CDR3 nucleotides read TGTGCCAGCAGTGAGGGAGTCAATCAGCCCCAGCATTTT.

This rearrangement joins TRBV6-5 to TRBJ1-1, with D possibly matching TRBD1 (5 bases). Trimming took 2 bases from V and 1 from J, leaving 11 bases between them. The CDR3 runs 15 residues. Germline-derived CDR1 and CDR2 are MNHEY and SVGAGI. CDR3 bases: TGTGCCAGCAGTTACCTTGACAGCACGAACACTGAAGCTTTCTTT. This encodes CASSYLDSTNTEAFF.

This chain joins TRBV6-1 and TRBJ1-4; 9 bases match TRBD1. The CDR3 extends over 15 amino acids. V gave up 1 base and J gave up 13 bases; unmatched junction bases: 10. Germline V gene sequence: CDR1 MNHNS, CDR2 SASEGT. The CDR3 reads CASSEGGALTGGLFF. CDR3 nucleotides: TGTGCCAGCAGTGAAGGGGGGGCCCTGACAGGGGGACTGTTTTTT.

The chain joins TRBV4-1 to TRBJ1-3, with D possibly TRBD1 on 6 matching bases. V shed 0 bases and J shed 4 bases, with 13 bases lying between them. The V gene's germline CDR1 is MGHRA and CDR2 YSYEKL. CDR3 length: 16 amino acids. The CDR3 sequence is CASSQDLRQGGNTIYF. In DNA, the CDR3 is TGCGCCAGCAGCCAAGATCTGCGGCAGGGGGGAAACACCATATATTTT.